Sequencing of this TCR beta chain was carried out in a study of post-analysis software for immune sequencing data. About the research overall: Relapsing-remitting, secondary progressive and progressive-relapsing forms of multiple sclerosis all featured among disease courses. Study conclusions and caveats: Significantly decreased normalized Chao1 diversity was recorded for multiple sclerosis patients relative to controls. In patients, about five TRBV segments were more frequent than in controls, with TRBV5-6, TRBV5-1 and TRBV20-1 among them. Those samples that were prepared in the same batch co-clustered strongly by F measure.

Unique molecular identifiers tagged the TCR beta cDNA libraries. Once about 0.95 to 10 million T cells were used, roughly 0.5 million cDNA molecules resulted. TCRdb called the PCR reads again in MiXCR, with one record for every CDR3 protein. The table shows a few hundred thousand distinct CDR3 sequences, with around 34% occurring only once. CDR3 length equals 16 residues. CDR1 LNHDA and CDR2 SQIVND come from the germline V gene (reference sequence). With V trimmed by 3 bases and J by 0 bases, 5 bases remained unmatched. A note on this clonotype: What it binds is unknown.

The sequence came from a girl under 18 with multiple sclerosis. This chain links TRBV19 with TRBJ2-4, with 7 positions matching TRBD1. The sample taken for sequencing was blood. The CDR3 region is CASSIRGQLAKNIQYF. The CDR3 region has the DNA TGTGCCAGTAGTATTAGGGGGCAGTTAGCCAAAAACATTCAGTACTTC.